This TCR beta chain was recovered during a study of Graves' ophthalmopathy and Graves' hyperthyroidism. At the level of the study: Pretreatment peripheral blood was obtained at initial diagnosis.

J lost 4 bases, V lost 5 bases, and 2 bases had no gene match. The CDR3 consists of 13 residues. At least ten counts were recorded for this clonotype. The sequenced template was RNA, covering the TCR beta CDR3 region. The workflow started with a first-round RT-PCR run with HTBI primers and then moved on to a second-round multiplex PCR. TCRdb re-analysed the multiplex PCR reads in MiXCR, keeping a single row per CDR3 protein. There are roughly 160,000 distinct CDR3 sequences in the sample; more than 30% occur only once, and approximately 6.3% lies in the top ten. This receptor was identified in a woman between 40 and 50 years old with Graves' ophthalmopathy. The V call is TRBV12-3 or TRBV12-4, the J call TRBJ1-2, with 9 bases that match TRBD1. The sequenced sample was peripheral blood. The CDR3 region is CASSRTGVYGYTF. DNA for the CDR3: TGTGCCAGCAGTAGGACAGGGGTCTATGGCTACACCTTC.